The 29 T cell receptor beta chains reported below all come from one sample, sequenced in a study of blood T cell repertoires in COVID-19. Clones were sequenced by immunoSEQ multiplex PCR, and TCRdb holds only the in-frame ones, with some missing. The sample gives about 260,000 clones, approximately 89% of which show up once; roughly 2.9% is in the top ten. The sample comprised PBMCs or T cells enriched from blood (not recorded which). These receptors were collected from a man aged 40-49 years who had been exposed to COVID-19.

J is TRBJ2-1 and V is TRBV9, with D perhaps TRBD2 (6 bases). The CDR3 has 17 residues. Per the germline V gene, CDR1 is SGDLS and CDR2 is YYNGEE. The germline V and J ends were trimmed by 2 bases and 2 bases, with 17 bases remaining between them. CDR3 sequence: CASSVMGTDYTYNEQFF. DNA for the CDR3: TGTGCCAGCAGCGTCATGGGGACGGACTACACCTACAATGAGCAGTTCTTC.

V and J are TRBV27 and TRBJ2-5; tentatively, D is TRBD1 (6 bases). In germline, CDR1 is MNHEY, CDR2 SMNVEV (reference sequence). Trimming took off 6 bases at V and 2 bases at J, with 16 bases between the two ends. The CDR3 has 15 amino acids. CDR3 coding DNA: TGTGCCAGCAGAACAACCTGGACAGAACAAGAGACCCAGTACTTC. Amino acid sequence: CASRTTWTEQETQYF.

DNA for the CDR3: TGTGCCACCAGCACCAGGCTAGCGGGAGGGCCCGGAGAGACCCAGTACTTC. The encoded protein is CATSTRLAGGPGETQYF. The rearrangement links TRBV15 to TRBJ2-5, with 12 bases that match TRBD2. The trim removed 4 bases at V and 4 bases at J, leaving 10 bases unmatched. The CDR3 runs 17 residues. The V gene's germline CDR1 is LNHNV and CDR2 YYDKDF (reference sequence). Full variable domain (missing parts from reference TRBV15 and TRBJ2-5): DAMVIQNPRYQVTQFGKPVTLSCSQTLNHNVMYWYQQKSSQAPKLLFHYYDKDFNNEADTPDNFQSRRPNTSFCFLDIRSPGLGDTAMYLCATSTRLAGGPGETQYFGPGTRLLVL.

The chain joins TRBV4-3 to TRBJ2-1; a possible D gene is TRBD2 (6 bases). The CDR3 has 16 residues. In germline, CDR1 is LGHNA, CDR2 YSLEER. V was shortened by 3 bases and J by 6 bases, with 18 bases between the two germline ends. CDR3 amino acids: CASSQDYPVGGNEQFF. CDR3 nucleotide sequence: TGCGCCAGCAGCCAGGACTATCCTGTCGGGGGCAATGAGCAGTTCTTC.

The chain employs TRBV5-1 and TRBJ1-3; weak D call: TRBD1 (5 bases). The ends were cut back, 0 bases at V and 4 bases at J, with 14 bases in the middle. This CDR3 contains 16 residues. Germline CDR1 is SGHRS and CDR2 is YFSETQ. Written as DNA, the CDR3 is TGCGCCAGCAGCTTGGGGCTTGGGGCGACCGGAAACACCATATATTTT. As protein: CASSLGLGATGNTIYF. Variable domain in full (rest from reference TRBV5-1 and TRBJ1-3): KAGVTQTPRYLIKTRGQQVTLSCSPISGHRSVSWYQQTPGQGLQFLFEYFSETQRNKGNFPGRFSGRQFSNSRSEMNVSTLELGDSALYLCASSLGLGATGNTIYFGEGSWLTVV.

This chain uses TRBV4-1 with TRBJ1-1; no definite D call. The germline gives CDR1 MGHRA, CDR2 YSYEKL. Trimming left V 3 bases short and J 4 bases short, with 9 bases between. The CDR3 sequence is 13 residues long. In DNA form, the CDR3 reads TGCGCCAGCAGCCACGGGGTTAGCACTGAAGCTTTCTTT. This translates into CASSHGVSTEAFF.

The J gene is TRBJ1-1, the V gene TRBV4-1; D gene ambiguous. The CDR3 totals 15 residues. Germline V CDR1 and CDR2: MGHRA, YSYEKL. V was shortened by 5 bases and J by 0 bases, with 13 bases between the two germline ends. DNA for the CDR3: TGCGCCAGCAGCTTCCTAACCGACATGAACACTGAAGCTTTCTTT. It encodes CASSFLTDMNTEAFF.

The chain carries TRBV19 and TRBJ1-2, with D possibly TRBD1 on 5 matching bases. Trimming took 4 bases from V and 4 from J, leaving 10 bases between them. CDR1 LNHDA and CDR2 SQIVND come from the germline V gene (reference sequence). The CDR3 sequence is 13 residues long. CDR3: CASSTRDGYGYTF. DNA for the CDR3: TGTGCCAGTAGTACGCGGGACGGCTATGGCTACACCTTC.

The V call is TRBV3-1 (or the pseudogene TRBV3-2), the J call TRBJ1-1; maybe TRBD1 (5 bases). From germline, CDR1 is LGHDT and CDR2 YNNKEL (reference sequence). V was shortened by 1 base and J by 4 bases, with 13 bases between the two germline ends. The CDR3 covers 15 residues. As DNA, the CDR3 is TGTGCCAGCAGCCAAGGTGGGACTGGGGCCACTGAAGCTTTCTTT. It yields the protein CASSQGGTGATEAFF.

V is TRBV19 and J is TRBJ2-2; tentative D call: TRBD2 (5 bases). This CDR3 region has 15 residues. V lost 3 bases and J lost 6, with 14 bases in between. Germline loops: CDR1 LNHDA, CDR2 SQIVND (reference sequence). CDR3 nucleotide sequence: TGTGCCAGTAGTATGGACTCCCACCCCGCCGGGGAGCTGTTTTTT. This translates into CASSMDSHPAGELFF.

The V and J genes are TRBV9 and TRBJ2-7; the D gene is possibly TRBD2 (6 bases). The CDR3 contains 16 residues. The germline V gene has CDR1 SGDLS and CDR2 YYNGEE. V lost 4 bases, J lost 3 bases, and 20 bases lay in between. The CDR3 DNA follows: TGTGCCAGCAGCCCCTCAGGAGGGAGGACAAGCTACGAGCAGTACTTC. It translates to CASSPSGGRTSYEQYF.

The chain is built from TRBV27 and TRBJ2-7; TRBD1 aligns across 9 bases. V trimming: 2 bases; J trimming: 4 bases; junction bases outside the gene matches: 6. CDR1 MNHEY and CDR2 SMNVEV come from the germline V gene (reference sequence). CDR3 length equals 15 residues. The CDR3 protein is CASSLGVDRGYEQYF. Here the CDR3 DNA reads TGTGCCAGCAGTTTAGGCGTCGACAGGGGGTACGAGCAGTACTTC.

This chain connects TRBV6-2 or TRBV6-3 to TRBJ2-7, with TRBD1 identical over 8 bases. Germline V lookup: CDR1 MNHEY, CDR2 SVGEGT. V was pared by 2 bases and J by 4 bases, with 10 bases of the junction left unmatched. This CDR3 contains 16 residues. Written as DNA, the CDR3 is TGTGCCAGCAGTTACCAAGTGGACAGGGCCTCGTACGAGCAGTACTTC. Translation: CASSYQVDRASYEQYF.

The CDR3 coding sequence is TGTGCCAGTAGTAGCCCTCTGACAGGCCCCGGGGAGCTGTTTTTT. It is translated as CASSSPLTGPGELFF. The gene calls are TRBV19 and TRBJ2-2, with D maybe TRBD1 (6 bases). V lost 4 bases and J 6 bases, leaving 15 bases between the germline ends. CDR1 LNHDA and CDR2 SQIVND come from the germline V gene (reference sequence). The CDR3 totals 15 residues.

The CDR3 DNA follows: TGTGCCAGCAGCGTAGAGGACAGGGTATCCCATGAGCAGTTCTTC. Its protein is CASSVEDRVSHEQFF. J is TRBJ2-1 and V is TRBV9; 8 bases fit TRBD1. Germline loops: CDR1 SGDLS, CDR2 YYNGEE. The length of the CDR3 is 15 residues. V shed 0 bases and J 8 bases; nucleotides not matched to a gene: 7.

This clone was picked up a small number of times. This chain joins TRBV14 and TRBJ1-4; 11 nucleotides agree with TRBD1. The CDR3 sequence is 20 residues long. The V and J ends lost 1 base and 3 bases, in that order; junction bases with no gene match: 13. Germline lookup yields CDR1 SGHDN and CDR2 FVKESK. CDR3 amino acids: CASSQALGQGATQANEKLFF. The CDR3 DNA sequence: TGTGCCAGCAGCCAAGCCCTCGGACAGGGGGCGACCCAGGCTAATGAAAAACTGTTTTTT. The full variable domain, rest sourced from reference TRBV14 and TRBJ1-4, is EAGVTQFPSHSVIEKGQTVTLRCDPISGHDNLYWYRRVMGKEIKFLLHFVKESKQDESGMPNNRFLAERTGGTYSTLKVQPAELEDSGVYFCASSQALGQGATQANEKLFFGSGTQLSVL.

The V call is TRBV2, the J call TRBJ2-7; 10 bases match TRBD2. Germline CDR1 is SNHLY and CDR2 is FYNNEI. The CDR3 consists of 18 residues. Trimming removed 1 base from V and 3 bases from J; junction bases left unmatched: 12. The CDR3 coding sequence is TGTGCCAGCAGTGAAGGGGTAGCGGGAGGCCGCATCCGCTACGAGCAGTACTTC. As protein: CASSEGVAGGRIRYEQYF.

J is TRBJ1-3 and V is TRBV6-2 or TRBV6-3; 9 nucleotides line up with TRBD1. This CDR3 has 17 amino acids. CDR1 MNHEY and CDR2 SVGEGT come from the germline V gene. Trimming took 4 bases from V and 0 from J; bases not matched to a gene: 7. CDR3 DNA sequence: TGTGCCAGCAGTTCCCCGCCGGGACAGGGCTCTGGAAACACCATATATTTT. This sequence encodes CASSSPPGQGSGNTIYF.

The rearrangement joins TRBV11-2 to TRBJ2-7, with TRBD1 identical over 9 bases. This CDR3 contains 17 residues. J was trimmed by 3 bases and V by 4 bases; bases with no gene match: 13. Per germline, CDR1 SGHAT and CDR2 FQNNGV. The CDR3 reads CASSSRDRGASGYEQYF. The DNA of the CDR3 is TGTGCCAGCAGCTCCCGCGACAGGGGGGCTTCTGGCTACGAGCAGTACTTC.

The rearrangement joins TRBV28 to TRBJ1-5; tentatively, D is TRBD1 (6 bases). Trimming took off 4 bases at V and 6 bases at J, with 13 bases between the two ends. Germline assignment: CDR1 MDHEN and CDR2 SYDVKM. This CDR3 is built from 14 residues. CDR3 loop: CASSSSRGSQPQHF. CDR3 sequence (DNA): TGTGCCAGCAGTTCCTCCAGGGGTTCTCAGCCCCAGCATTTT.

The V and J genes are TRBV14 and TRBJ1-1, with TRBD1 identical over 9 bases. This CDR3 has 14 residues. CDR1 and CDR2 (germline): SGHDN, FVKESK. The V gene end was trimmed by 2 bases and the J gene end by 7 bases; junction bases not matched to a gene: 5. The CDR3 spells CASSQYRGLIEAFF. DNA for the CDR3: TGTGCCAGCAGCCAATACAGGGGGCTTATTGAAGCTTTCTTT. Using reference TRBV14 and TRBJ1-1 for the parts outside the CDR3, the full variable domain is EAGVTQFPSHSVIEKGQTVTLRCDPISGHDNLYWYRRVMGKEIKFLLHFVKESKQDESGMPNNRFLAERTGGTYSTLKVQPAELEDSGVYFCASSQYRGLIEAFFGQGTRLTVV.

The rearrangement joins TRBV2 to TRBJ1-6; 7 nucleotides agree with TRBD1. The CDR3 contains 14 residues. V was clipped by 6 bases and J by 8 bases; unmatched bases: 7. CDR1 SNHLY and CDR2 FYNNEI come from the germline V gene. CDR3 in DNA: TGTGCCAGCAGATTACGACAGGGCGATTCACCCCTCCACTTT. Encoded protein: CASRLRQGDSPLHF.

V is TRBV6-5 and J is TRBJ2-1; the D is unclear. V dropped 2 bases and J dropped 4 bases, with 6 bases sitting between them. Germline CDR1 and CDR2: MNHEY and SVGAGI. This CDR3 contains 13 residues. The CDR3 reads CASSYERYNEQFF. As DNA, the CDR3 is TGTGCCAGCAGTTACGAGAGATACAATGAGCAGTTCTTC.

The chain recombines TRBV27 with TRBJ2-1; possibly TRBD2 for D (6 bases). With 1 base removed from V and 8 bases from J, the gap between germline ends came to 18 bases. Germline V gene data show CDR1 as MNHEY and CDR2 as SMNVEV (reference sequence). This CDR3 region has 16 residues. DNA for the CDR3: TGTGCCAGCAGTTTATTATCTAGCGTCGGGATGGATGAGCAGTTCTTC. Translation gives CASSLLSSVGMDEQFF.

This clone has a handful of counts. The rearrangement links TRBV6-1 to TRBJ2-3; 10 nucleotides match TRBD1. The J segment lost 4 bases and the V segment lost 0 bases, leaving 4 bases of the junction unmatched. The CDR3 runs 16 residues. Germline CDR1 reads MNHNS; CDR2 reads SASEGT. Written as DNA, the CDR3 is TGTGCCAGCAGTGAAGCTCCCGGGACAGGGGCAGATACGCAGTATTTT. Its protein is CASSEAPGTGADTQYF.

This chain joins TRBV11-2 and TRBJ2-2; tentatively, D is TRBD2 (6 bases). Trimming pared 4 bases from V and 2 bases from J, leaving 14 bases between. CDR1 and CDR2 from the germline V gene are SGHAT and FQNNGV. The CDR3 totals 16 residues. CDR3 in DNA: TGTGCCAGCAGCTCCTCCCCGGGACTCAACACCGGGGAGCTGTTTTTT. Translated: CASSSSPGLNTGELFF.

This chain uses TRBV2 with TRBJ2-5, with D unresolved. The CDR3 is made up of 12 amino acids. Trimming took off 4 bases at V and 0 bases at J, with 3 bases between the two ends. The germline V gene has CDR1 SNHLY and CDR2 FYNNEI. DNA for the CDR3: TGTGCCAGCAGTGGCGACCAAGAGACCCAGTACTTC. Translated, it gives CASSGDQETQYF.

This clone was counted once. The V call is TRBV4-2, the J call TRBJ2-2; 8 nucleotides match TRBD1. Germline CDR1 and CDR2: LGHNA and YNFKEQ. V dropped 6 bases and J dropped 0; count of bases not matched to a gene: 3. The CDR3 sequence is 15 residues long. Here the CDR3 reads CASRSGQANTGELFF. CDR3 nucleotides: TGTGCCAGCAGATCGGGACAGGCGAACACCGGGGAGCTGTTTTTT.

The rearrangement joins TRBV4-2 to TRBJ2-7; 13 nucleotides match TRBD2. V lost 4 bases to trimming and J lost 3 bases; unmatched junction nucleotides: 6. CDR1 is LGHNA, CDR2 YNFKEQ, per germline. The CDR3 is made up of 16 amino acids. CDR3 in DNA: TGTGCCAGCAGCCCGGGGGGACTAGCGGGGAACTACGAGCAGTACTTC. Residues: CASSPGGLAGNYEQYF.